This T cell receptor beta chain was obtained from a study of beta chain features in type 1 diabetes. As regards this clone: The antigen remains unidentified.

This CDR3 region has 13 residues. Germline values: CDR1 MDHEN, CDR2 SYDVKM. V shed 6 bases, J shed 5 bases, and the junction held 6 bases outside the gene matches. Study-level findings and limits: Type 1 diabetes patients had TCRB CDR3s that were shorter (moderately but significantly so) in all four CD4+ subsets.

cDNA synthesis used the whole RNA isolate, giving expressed TCRB sequences. The method was immunoSEQ multiplex PCR; TCRdb's version includes in-frame clones alone and lacks a portion of them. The data show fewer than 450,000 clones, with roughly 13% seen just once and roughly 0.015% held by the top ten. The chain carries TRBV28 and TRBJ2-5, with 7 bases fitting TRBD1. This clonotype was sampled from a woman younger than 30 with type 1 diabetes. The sample was naive CD4+ T cells from blood. DNA of the CDR3: TGTGCCAGCAGCCCAGGGGGAAGGGAGACCCAGTACTTC. It specifies CASSPGGRETQYF.